This T cell receptor beta chain is from a study of T cell responses to AZD1222 COVID-19 vaccine. Points from the study as a whole: Just a handful of AZD1222 recipients were seropositive at baseline. Repertoires were sampled only after the peak T cell response. The study reported that nearly half of spike-specific TCRs target unmutated variant regions.

Profiled with immunoSEQ multiplex PCR; TCRdb holds only in-frame clones, not every one. The sample contains about 99,000 clones, approximately 89% of which appear only once. Turning to this clone: Its antigen is still unknown.

V was pared by 1 base and J by 1 base, with 8 bases between. Germline V gives CDR1 LNHNV, CDR2 YYDKDF (reference sequence). CDR3 length: 14 amino acids. This sample comprised peripheral blood, obtained 28 days after the second AZD1222 dose. The TCR was taken from an adult who received the AZD1222 COVID-19 vaccine. The chain has TRBV15 and TRBJ2-7, with D possibly TRBD1 on 6 matching bases. In DNA, the CDR3 is TGTGCCACCAGCAGAGCGACAGGATCCTACGAGCAGTACTTC. It translates to CATSRATGSYEQYF. The whole variable domain, remainder taken from reference TRBV15 and TRBJ2-7, is DAMVIQNPRYQVTQFGKPVTLSCSQTLNHNVMYWYQQKSSQAPKLLFHYYDKDFNNEADTPDNFQSRRPNTSFCFLDIRSPGLGDTAMYLCATSRATGSYEQYFGPGTRLTVT.